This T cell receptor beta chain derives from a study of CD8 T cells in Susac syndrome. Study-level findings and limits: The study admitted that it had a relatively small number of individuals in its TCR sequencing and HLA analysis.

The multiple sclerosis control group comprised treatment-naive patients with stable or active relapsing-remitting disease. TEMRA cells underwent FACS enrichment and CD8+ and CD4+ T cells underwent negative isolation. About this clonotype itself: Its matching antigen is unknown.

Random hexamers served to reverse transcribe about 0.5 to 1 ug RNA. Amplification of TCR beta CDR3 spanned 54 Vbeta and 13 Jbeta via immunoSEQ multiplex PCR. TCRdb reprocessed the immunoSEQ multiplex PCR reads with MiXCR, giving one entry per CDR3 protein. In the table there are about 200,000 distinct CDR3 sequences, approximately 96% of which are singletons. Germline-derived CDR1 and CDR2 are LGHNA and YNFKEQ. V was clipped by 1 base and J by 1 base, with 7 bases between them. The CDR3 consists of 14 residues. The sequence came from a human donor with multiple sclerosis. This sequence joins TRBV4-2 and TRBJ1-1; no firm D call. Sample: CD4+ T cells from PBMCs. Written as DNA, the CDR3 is TGTGCCAGCAGCCAAGGGGAGGGGAACACTGAAGCTTTCTTT. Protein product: CASSQGEGNTEAFF.